The T cell receptor (beta chain) under discussion was sequenced for a study of molecular identifiers for immune sequencing clone quantification. General study findings and limits: Barcode-sharing identical TCR molecules could underestimate highly expanded clone sizes.

Losses at the gene ends were 7 bases for V and 0 bases for J; bases not matched to a gene: 7. The CDR3 totals 16 residues. TCRdb ran MiXCR on the PCR reads and lists one entry per CDR3 protein. The sample consists of around 470,000 distinct CDR3 sequences, about a fifth of them appearing once. In its sample, this clonotype was seen once. Its antigen is not identified. V gene TRBV12-3 or TRBV12-4 combines with J gene TRBJ1-4; TRBD1 aligns across 8 bases. Sequences were obtained from naive CD8+ T cells from blood, with Jurkat cell RNA spiked in. The subset denotes: FACS-sorted CD8+CD4-CCR7+CD45RA+ naive T cells. This TCR was sampled from a human donor in good health. Some libraries in this study had Jurkat cell RNA spiked in. The CDR3 nucleotides are TGTGCCAGCACCCGACAGGGGTATGCAACTAATGAAAAACTGTTTTTT. Its translation is CASTRQGYATNEKLFF.